This TCR beta chain emerged from a study of response to subunit inactivated influenza vaccine. Whole-study findings and limits: With each seasonal influenza vaccination, the authors suggested, few new T cells are recruited.

The ends lost 11 bases at V and 1 base at J; junction bases unmatched: 14. The CDR3 is 16 amino acids. Germline V gives CDR1 LGHDT, CDR2 YNNKEL (reference sequence). About this clonotype: What it binds is unknown.

Via MiXCR, TCRdb re-called the RT-PCR reads, giving one row per CDR3 protein. The data show 500,000 to 600,000 distinct CDR3 sequences, approximately 14% seen once. J is TRBJ2-3 and V is TRBV3-1, with TRBD2 identical over 8 bases. The sample here was PBMCs from blood, taken approximately 13 days after vaccination. This TCR came from a middle-aged man who received an inactivated influenza vaccine. The CDR3 sequence is CASSKGPSGRTDTQYF. The CDR3 nucleotides read TGTGCCTCCTCCAAGGGGCCTAGCGGGCGCACAGATACGCAGTATTTT.